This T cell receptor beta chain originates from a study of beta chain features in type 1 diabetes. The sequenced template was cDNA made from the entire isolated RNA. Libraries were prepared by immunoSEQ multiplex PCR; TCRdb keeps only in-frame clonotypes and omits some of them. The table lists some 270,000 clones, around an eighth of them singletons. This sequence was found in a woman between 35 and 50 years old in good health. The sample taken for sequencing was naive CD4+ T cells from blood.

The CDR3 reads CASKNRDIYQPQHF. The CDR3 coding sequence is TGTGCCAGCAAGAACCGGGACATTTACCAGCCCCAGCATTTT. This chain joins TRBV2 and TRBJ1-5; D might be TRBD1 (6 bases). The CDR3 extends over 14 amino acids. Germline V gene sequence: CDR1 SNHLY, CDR2 FYNNEI. V lost 7 bases and J 7 bases, leaving 17 bases between the germline ends.